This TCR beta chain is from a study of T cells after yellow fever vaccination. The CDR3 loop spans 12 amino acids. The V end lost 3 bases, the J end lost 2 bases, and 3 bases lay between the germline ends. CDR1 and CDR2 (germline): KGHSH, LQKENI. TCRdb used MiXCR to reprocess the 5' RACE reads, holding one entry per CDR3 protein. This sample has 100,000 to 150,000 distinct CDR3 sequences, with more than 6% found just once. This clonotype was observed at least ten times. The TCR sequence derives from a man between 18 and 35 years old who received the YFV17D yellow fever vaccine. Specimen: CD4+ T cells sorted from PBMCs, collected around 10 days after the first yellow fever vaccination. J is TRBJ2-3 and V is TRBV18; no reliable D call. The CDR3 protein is CASSPITDTQYF. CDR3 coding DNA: TGTGCCAGCTCACCGATCACAGATACGCAGTATTTT.